The clone carrying this T cell receptor beta chain came up a few times. Time point defined: baseline pretreatment blood. The treatment denotes: 15 Gy SBRT to primary tumor, nephrectomy 4 weeks later. This renal cell carcinoma was of the clear cell type. Trimming took 5 bases from V and 3 from J, leaving 17 bases between them. This CDR3 has 16 amino acids. Germline lookup yields CDR1 MDHEN and CDR2 SYDVKM. The data were taken from a study of radiation and T cells in renal cell carcinoma. TCRdb's copy holds only in-frame clones and misses some; the assay was immunoSEQ multiplex PCR. The data contain about 140,000 clones, roughly 80% of them singletons.

This TCR was recovered from a woman aged 45-59 years with renal cell carcinoma. The chain has TRBV28 and TRBJ1-5; D might be TRBD1 (6 bases). This specimen was blood, taken from a patient whose treatment included radiotherapy and nephrectomy. The CDR3 nucleotides read TGTGCCAGCAGTCCAAACACAGGGCCCCTCAATCAGCCCCAGCATTTT. The encoded protein is CASSPNTGPLNQPQHF.